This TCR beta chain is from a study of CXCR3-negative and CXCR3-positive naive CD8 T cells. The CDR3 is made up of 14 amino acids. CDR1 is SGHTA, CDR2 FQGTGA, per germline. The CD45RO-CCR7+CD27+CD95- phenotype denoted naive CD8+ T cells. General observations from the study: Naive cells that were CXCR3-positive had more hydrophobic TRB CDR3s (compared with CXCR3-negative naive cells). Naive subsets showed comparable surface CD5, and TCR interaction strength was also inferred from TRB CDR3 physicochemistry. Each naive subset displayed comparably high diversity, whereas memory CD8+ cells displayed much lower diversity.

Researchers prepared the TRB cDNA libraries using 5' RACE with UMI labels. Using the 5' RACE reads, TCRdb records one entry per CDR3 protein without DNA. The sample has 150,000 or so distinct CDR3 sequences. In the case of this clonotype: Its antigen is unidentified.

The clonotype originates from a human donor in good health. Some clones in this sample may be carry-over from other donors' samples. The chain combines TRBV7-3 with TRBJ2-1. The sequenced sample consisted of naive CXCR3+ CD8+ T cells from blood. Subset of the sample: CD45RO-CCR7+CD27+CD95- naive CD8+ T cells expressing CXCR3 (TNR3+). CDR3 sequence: CASSFGHGGNEQFF.